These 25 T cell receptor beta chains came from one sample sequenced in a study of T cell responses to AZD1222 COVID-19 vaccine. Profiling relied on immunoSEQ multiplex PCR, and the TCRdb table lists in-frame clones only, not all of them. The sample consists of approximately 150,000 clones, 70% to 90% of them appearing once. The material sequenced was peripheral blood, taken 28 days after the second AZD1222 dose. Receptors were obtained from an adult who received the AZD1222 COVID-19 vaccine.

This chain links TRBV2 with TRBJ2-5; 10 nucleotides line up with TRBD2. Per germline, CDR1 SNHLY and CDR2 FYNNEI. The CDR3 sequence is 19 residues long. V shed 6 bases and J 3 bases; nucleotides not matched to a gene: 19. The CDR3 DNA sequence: TGTGCCAGCAGCGATAGTGAGTTAGCGGGGGGTATTGGTGAAGAGACCCAGTACTTC. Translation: CASSDSELAGGIGEETQYF. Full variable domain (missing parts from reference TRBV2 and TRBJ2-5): EPEVTQTPSHQVTQMGQEVILRCVPISNHLYFYWYRQILGQKVEFLVSFYNNEISEKSEIFDDQFSVERPDGSNFTLKIRSTKLEDSAMYFCASSDSELAGGIGEETQYFGPGTRLLVL.

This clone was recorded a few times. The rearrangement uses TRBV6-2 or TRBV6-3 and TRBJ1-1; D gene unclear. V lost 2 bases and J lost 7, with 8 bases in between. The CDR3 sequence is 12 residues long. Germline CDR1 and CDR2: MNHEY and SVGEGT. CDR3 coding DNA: TGTGCCAGCAGTTACCCCCGGAGTGAAGCTTTCTTT. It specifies CASSYPRSEAFF.

CDR3 coding DNA: TGTGCCAGCAGCTCCGGACAGGGCGGGAGAGAGACCCAGTACTTC. It specifies CASSSGQGGRETQYF. The chain links TRBV9 to TRBJ2-5, with a possible D match to TRBD1 (8 bases). This CDR3 is built from 15 residues. V lost 4 bases, J lost 4 bases, and 17 bases lay in between. Germline lookup yields CDR1 SGDLS and CDR2 YYNGEE.

The DNA for the CDR3 is TGTGCCTGGGAGGACAGGGACTGGAACACTGAAGCTTTCTTT. Translation: CAWEDRDWNTEAFF. This chain connects TRBV30 to TRBJ1-1; the match to TRBD1 covers 8 bases. This CDR3 has 14 amino acids. Germline assignment: CDR1 GTSNPN and CDR2 SVGIG (reference sequence). V dropped 5 bases and J dropped 1; count of bases not matched to a gene: 6.

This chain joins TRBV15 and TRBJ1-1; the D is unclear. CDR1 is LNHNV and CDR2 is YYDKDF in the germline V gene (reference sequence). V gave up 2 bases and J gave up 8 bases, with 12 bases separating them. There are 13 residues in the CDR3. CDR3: CATSRSPQIEAFF. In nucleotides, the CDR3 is TGTGCCACCAGCAGAAGTCCGCAGATCGAAGCTTTCTTT.

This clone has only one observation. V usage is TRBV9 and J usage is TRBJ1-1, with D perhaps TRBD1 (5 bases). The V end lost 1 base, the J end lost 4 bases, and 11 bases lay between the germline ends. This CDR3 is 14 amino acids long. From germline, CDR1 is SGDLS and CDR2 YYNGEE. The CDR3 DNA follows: TGTGCCAGCAGCGTAAATAGGGGTAGCACTGAAGCTTTCTTT. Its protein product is CASSVNRGSTEAFF.

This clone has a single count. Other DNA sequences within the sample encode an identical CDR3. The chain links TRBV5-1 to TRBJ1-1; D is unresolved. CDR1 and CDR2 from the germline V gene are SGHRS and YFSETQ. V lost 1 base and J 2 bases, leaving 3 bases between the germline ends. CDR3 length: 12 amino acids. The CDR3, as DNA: TGCGCCAGCAGCTTGAGCAACACTGAAGCTTTCTTT. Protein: CASSLSNTEAFF.

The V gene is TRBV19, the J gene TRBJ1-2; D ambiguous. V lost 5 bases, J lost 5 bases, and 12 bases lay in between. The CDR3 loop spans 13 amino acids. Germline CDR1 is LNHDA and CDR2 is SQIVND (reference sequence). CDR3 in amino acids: CASSARSRYGYTF. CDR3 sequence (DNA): TGTGCCAGTAGTGCACGGTCTCGGTATGGCTACACCTTC.

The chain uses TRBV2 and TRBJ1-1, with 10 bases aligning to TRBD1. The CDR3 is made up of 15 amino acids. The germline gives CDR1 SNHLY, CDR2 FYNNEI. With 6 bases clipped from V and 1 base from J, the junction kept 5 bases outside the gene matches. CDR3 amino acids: CASSRDRGENTEAFF. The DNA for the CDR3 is TGTGCCAGCAGCAGGGACAGGGGTGAGAACACTGAAGCTTTCTTT.

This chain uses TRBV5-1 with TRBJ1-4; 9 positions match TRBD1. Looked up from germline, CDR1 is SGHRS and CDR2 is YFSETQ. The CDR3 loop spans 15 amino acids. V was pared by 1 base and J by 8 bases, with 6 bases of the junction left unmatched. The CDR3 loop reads CASSLMPGQGEKLFF. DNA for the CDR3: TGCGCCAGCAGCTTGATGCCGGGACAGGGAGAAAAACTGTTTTTT.

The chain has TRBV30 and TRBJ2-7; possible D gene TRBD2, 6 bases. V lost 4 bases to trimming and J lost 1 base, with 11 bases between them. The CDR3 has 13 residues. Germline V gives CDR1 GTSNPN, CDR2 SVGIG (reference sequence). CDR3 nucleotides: TGTGCCTGGACCCCCGGGGGTTCCTACGAGCAGTACTTC. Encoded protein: CAWTPGGSYEQYF.

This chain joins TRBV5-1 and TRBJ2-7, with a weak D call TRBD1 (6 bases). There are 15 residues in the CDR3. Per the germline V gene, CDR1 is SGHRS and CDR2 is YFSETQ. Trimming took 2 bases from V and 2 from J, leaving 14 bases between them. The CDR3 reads CASSLLDSVTYEQYF. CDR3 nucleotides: TGCGCCAGCAGCTTACTGGACAGCGTTACCTACGAGCAGTACTTC.

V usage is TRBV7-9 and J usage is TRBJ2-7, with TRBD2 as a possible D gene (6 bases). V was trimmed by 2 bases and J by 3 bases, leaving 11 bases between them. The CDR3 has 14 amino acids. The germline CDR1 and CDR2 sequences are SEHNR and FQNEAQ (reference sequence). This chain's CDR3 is CASSLPVGGYEQYF. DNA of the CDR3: TGTGCCAGCAGCTTACCGGTCGGGGGCTACGAGCAGTACTTC.

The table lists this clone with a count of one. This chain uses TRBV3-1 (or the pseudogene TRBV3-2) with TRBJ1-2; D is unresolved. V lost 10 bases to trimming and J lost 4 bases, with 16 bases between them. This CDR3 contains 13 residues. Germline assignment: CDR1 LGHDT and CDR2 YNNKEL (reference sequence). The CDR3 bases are TGTGCCACCAACGGAGGCGGTACCTATGGCTACACCTTC. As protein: CATNGGGTYGYTF.

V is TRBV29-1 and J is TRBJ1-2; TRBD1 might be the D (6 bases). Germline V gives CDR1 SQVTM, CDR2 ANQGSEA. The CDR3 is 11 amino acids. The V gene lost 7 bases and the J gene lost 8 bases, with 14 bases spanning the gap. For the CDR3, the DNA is TGCAGCGCTAGGACAGTCAAAGGCTACACCTTC. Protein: CSARTVKGYTF.

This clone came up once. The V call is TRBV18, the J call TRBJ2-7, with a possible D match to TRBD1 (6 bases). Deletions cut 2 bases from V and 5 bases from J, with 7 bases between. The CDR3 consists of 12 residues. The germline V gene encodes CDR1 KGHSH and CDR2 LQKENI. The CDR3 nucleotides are TGTGCCAGCTCACCAAACAGGGACGAGCAGTACTTC. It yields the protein CASSPNRDEQYF. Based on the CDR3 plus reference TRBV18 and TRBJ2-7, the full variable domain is NAGVMQNPRHLVRRRGQEARLRCSPMKGHSHVYWYRQLPEEGLKFMVYLQKENIIDESGMPKERFSAEFPKEGPSILRIQQVVRGDSAAYFCASSPNRDEQYFGPGTRLTVT.

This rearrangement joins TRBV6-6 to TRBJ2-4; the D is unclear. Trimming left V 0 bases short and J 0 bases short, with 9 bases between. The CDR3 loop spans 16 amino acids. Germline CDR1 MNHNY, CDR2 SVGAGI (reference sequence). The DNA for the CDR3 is TGTGCCAGCAGTTACTCAGACCATATAGCCAAAAACATTCAGTACTTC. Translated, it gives CASSYSDHIAKNIQYF.

This CDR3 reads CASISRNTGELFF. CDR3 bases: TGTGCCAGCATTTCGAGGAACACCGGGGAGCTGTTTTTT. The chain has TRBV12-3 or TRBV12-4 and TRBJ2-2; D gene ambiguous. Trimming pared 7 bases from V and 1 base from J, leaving 7 bases between. The CDR3 is made up of 13 amino acids.

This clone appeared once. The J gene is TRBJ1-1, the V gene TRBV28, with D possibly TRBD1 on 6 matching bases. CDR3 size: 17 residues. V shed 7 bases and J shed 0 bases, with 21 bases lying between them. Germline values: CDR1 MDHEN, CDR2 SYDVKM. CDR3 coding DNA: TGTGCCAGCAAACCTTCCGGGACACTCATCTTGAACACTGAAGCTTTCTTT. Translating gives CASKPSGTLILNTEAFF. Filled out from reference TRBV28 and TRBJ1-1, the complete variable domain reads DVKVTQSSRYLVKRTGEKVFLECVQDMDHENMFWYRQDPGLGLRLIYFSYDVKMKEKGDIPEGYSVSREKKERFSLILESASTNQTSMYLCASKPSGTLILNTEAFFGQGTRLTVV.

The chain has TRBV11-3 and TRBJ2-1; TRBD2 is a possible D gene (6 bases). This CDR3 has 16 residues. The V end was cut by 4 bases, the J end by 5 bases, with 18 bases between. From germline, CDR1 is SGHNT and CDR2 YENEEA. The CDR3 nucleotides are TGTGCCAGCAGCTCCAACCCCCCCGGGAGTAACAATGAGCAGTTCTTC. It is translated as CASSSNPPGSNNEQFF.

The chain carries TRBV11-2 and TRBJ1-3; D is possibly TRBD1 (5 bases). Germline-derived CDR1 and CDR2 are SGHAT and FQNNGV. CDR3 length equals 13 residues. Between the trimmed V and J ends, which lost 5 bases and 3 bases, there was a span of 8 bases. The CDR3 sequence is CASSPGSGNTIYF. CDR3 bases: TGTGCCAGCAGCCCAGGGAGTGGAAACACCATATATTTT.

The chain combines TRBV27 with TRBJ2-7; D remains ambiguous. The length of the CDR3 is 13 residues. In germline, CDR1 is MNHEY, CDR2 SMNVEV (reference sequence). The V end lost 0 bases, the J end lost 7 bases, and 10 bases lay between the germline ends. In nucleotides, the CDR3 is TGTGCCAGCAGTTTATCCGAGATTGGAGAGCAGTACTTC. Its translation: CASSLSEIGEQYF.

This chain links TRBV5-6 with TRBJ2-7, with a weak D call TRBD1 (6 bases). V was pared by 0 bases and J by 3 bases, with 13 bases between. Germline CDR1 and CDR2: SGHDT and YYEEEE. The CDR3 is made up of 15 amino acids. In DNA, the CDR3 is TGTGCCAGCAGCTTGGCCTTTCAGGGGAACTACGAGCAGTACTTC. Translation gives CASSLAFQGNYEQYF. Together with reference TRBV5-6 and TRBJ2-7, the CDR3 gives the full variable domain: DAGVTQSPTHLIKTRGQQVTLRCSPKSGHDTVSWYQQALGQGPQFIFQYYEEEERQRGNFPDRFSGHQFPNYSSELNVNALLLGDSALYLCASSLAFQGNYEQYFGPGTRLTVT.

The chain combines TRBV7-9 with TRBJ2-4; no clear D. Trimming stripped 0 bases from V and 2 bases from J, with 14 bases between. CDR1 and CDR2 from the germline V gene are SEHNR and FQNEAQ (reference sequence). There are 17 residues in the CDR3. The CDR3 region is CASSLATMGLTKNIQYF. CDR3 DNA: TGTGCCAGCAGCTTAGCGACAATGGGATTAACCAAAAACATTCAGTACTTC. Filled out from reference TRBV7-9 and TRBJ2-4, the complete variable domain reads DTGVSQNPRHKITKRGQNVTFRCDPISEHNRLYWYRQTLGQGPEFLTYFQNEAQLEKSRLLSDRFSAERPKGSFSTLEIQRTEQGDSAMYLCASSLATMGLTKNIQYFGAGTRLSVL.

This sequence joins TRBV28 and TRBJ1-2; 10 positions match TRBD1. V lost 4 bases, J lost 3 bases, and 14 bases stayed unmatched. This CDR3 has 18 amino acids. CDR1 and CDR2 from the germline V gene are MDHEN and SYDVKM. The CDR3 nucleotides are TGTGCCAGCAGTTCTTTCCCGGGACAGGGGCAGACGGACTATGGCTACACCTTC. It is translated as CASSSFPGQGQTDYGYTF.